This T cell receptor (beta chain) was observed in a study of beta chain features in type 1 diabetes. V gave up 4 bases and J gave up 10 bases, with 21 bases separating them. There are 15 residues in the CDR3. CDR1 SGHRS and CDR2 YFSETQ come from the germline V gene. Every isolated RNA sample was fully reverse transcribed, so sequencing captured expressed TCRB transcripts. TCRdb's table, derived via immunoSEQ multiplex PCR, lists solely in-frame clones and lacks some. In the table there are some 240,000 clones, roughly 11% of which are singletons. Over 95% purity was reached by all sorted populations. The J gene is TRBJ2-1, the V gene TRBV5-1, with D perhaps TRBD2 (6 bases). The origin of this receptor is a man younger than 30 in good health. Sequences were obtained from central memory CD4+ T cells from blood. CDR3 in amino acids: CASSPHPSASPEQFF. DNA for the CDR3: TGCGCCAGCAGCCCCCACCCTAGCGCCTCCCCGGAGCAGTTCTTC. The variable domain in full, completed from reference TRBV5-1 and TRBJ2-1, reads KAGVTQTPRYLIKTRGQQVTLSCSPISGHRSVSWYQQTPGQGLQFLFEYFSETQRNKGNFPGRFSGRQFSNSRSEMNVSTLELGDSALYLCASSPHPSASPEQFFGPGTRLTVL.